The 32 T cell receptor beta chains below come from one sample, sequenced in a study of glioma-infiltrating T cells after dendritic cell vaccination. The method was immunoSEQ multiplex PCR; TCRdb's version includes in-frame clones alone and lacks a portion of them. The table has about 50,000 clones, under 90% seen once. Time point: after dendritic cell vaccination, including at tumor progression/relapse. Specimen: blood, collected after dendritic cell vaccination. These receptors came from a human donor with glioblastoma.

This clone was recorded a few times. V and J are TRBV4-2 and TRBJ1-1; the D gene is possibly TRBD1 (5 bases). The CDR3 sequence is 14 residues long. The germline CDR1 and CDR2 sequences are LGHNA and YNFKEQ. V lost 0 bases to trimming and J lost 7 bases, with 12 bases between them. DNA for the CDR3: TGTGCCAGCAGCCAAGAGACTGACAGAGGTGAAGCTTTCTTT. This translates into CASSQETDRGEAFF.

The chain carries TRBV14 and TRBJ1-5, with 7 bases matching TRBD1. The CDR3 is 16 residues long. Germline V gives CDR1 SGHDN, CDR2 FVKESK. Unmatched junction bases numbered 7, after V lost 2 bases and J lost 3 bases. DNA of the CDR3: TGTGCCAGCAGCCAAACCCAGGGGGTCCCCAATCAGCCCCAGCATTTT. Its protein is CASSQTQGVPNQPQHF.

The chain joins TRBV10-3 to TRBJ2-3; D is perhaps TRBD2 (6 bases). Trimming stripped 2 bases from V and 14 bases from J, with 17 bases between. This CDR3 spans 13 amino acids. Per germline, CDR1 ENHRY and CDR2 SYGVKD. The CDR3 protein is CAISEVRGADPYF. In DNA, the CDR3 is TGTGCCATCAGTGAGGTGCGGGGCGCCGATCCGTATTTT.

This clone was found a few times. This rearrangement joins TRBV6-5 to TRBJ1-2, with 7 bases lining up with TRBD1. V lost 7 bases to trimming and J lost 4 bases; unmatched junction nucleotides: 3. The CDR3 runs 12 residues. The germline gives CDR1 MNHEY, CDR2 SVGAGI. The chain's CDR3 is CASTQGSYGYTF. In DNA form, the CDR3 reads TGTGCCAGCACACAGGGGAGCTATGGCTACACCTTC.

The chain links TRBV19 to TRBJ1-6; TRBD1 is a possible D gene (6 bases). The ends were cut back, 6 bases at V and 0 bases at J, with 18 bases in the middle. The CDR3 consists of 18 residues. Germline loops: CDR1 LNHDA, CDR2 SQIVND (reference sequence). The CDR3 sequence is CASSLSDRRSSYNSPLHF. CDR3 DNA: TGTGCCAGTAGCCTATCGGACAGAAGAAGCTCCTATAATTCACCCCTCCACTTT.

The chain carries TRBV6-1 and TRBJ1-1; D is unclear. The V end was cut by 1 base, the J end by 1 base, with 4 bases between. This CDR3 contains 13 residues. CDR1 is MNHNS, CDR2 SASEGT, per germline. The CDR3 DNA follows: TGTGCCAGCAGTGAAGTCGGGAACACTGAAGCTTTCTTT. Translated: CASSEVGNTEAFF.

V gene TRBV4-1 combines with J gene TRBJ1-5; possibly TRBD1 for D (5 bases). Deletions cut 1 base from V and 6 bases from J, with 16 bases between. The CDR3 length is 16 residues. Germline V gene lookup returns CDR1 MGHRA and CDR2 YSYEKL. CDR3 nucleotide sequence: TGCGCCAGCAGCCAAGGTTCAGGACCGGGGGGTCAGCCCCAGCATTTT. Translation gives CASSQGSGPGGQPQHF.

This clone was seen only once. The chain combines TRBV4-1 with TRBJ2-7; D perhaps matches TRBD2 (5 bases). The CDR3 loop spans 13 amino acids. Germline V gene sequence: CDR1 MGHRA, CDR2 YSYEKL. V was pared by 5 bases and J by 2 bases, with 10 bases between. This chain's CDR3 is CASSSSGAYEQYF. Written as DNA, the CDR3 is TGCGCCAGCAGCTCGTCCGGGGCCTACGAGCAGTACTTC.

CDR3 nucleotides: TGTGCCAGCAGCTTGTCCCGGGATTCACCCCTCCACTTT. It encodes CASSLSRDSPLHF. This sequence joins TRBV5-8 and TRBJ1-6; no clear D gene. CDR1 is SGHTS, CDR2 YDEGEE, per germline. This CDR3 contains 13 residues. V was pared by 1 base and J by 8 bases, with 7 bases between. The whole variable domain, filled in from reference TRBV5-8 and TRBJ1-6, reads EAGVTQSPTHLIKTRGQQATLRCSPISGHTSVYWYQQALGLGLQFLLWYDEGEERNRGNFPPRFSGRQFPNYSSELNVNALELEDSALYLCASSLSRDSPLHFGNGTRLTVT.

The CDR3 loop reads CSAGDRAYEQYF. DNA of the CDR3: TGCAGCGCCGGAGACAGGGCCTACGAGCAGTACTTC. The rearrangement links TRBV29-1 to TRBJ2-7; 7 positions match TRBD1. This CDR3 region has 12 residues. With V trimmed by 7 bases and J by 2 bases, 5 bases remained unmatched. Germline V gives CDR1 SQVTM, CDR2 ANQGSEA.

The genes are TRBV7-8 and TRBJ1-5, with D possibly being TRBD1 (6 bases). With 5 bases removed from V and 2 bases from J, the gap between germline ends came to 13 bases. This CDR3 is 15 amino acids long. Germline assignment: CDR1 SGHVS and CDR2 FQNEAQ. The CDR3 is CASSPLGGGNQPQHF. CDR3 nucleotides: TGTGCCAGCAGCCCCCTAGGGGGTGGCAATCAGCCCCAGCATTTT.

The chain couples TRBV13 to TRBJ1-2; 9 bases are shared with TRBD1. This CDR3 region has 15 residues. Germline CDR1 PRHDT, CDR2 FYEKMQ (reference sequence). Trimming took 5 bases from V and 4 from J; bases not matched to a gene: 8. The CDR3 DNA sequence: TGTGCCAGCAGCCTTGACAGGGGGAATAGCTATGGCTACACCTTC. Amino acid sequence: CASSLDRGNSYGYTF. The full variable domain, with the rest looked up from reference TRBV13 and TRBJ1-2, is AAGVIQSPRHLIKEKRETATLKCYPIPRHDTVYWYQQGPGQDPQFLISFYEKMQSDKGSIPDRFSAQQFSDYHSELNMSSLELGDSALYFCASSLDRGNSYGYTFGSGTRLTVV.

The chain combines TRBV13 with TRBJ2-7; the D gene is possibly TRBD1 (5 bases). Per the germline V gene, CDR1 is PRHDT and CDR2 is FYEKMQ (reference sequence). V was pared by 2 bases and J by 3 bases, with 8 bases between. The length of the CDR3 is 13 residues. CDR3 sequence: CASSLSRDYEQYF. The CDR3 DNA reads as TGTGCCAGCAGCTTATCCAGGGACTACGAGCAGTACTTC.

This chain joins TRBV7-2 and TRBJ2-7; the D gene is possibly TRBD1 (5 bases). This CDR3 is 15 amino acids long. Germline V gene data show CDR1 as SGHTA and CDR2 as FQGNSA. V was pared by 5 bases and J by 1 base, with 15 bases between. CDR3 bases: TGTGCCAGCAGCCTTACAGGAGTCGGTTCCTACGAGCAGTACTTC. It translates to CASSLTGVGSYEQYF.

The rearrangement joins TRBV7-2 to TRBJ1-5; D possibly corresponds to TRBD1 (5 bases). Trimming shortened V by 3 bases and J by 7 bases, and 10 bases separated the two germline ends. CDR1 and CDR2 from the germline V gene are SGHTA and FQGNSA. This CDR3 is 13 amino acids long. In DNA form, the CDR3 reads TGTGCCAGCAGCTTCTTGCAGGGCCAGCCCCAGCATTTT. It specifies CASSFLQGQPQHF.

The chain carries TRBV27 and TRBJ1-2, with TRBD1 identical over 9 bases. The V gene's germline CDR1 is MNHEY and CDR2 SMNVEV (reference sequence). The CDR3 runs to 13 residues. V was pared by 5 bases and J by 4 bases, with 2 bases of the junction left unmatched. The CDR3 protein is CASSLGQGYGYTF. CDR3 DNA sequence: TGTGCCAGCAGTCTGGGACAGGGCTATGGCTACACCTTC.

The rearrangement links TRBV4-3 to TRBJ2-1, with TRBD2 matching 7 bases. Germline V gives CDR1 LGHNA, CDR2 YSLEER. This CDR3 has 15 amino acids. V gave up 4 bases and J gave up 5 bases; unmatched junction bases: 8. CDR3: CASSLRYGGNNEQFF. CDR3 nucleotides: TGCGCCAGCAGCCTCAGATACGGGGGGAACAATGAGCAGTTCTTC.

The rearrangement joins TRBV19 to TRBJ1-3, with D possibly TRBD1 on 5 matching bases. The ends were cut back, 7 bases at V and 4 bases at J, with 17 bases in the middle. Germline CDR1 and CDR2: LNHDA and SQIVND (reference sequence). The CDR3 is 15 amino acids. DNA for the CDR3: TGTGCCAGTACCCTACAGGCGCTAAGCGGAAACACCATATATTTT. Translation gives CASTLQALSGNTIYF.

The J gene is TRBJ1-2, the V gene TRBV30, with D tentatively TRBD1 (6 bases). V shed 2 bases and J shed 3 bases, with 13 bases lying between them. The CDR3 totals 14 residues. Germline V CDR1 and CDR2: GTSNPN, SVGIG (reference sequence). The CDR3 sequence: CAWSLETGYYGYTF. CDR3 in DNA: TGTGCCTGGAGTTTAGAGACAGGCTACTATGGCTACACCTTC.

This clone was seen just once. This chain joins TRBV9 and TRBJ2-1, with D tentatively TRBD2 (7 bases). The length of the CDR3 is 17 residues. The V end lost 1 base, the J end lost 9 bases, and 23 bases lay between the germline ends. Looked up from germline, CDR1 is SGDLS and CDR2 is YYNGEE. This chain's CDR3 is CASSVMPPQGRDGEQFF. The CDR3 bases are TGTGCCAGCAGCGTAATGCCTCCTCAGGGGAGGGACGGTGAGCAGTTCTTC.

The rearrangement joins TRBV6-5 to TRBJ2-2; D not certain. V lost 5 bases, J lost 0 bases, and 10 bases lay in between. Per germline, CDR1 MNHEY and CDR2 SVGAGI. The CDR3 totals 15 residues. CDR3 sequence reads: CASSRRQSNTGELFF. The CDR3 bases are TGTGCCAGCAGTCGCAGGCAATCGAACACCGGGGAGCTGTTTTTT.

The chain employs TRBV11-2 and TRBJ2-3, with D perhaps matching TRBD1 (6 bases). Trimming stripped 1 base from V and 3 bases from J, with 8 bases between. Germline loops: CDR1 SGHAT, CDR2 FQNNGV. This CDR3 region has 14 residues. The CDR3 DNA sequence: TGTGCCAGCAGCTTAGGGGGGCGTACAGATACGCAGTATTTT. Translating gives CASSLGGRTDTQYF.

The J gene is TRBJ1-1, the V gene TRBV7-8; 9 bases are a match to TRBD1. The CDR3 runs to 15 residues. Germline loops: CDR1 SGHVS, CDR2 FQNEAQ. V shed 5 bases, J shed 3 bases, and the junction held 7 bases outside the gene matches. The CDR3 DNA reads TGTGCCAGCAGCGCGCGGGACAGGGAATACACTGAAGCTTTCTTT. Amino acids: CASSARDREYTEAFF.

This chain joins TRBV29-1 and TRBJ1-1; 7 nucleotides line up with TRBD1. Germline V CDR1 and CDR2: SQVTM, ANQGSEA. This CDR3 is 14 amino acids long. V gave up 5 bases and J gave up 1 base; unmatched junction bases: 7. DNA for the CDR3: TGCAGCGTTTACAGGGGTTTTGGGAACACTGAAGCTTTCTTT. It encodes CSVYRGFGNTEAFF.

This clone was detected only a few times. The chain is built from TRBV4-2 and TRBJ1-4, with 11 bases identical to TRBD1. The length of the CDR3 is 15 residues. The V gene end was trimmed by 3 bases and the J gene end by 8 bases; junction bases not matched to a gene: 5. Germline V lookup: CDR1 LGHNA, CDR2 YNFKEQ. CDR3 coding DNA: TGTGCCAGCAGCCACCCGCGGGACAGGGGGGAAAAACTGTTTTTT. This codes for CASSHPRDRGEKLFF.

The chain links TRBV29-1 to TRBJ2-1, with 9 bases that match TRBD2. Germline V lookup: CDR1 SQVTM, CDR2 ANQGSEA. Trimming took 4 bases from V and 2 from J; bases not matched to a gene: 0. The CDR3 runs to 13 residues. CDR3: CSVGGGAYNEQFF. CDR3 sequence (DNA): TGCAGCGTTGGCGGGGGGGCCTACAATGAGCAGTTCTTC.

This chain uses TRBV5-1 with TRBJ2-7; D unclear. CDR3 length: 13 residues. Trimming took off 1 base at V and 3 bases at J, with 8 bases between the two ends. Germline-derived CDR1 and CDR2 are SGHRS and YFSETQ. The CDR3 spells CASSLNRYYEQYF. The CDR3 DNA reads TGCGCCAGCAGCTTGAACAGATACTACGAGCAGTACTTC.

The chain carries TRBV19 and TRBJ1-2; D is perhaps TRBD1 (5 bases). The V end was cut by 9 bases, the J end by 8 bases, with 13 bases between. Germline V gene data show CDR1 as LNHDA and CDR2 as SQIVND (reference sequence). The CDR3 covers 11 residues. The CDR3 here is CASRGGIGYTF. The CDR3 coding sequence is TGTGCCAGCCGCGGGGGGATAGGCTACACCTTC.

Here the CDR3 DNA reads TGTGCCAGCATGATGGGGCAGGAAGAGACCCAGTACTTC. Its protein is CASMMGQEETQYF. The J gene is TRBJ2-5, the V gene TRBV11-3, with D tentatively TRBD1 (5 bases). The germline CDR1 and CDR2 sequences are SGHNT and YENEEA. This CDR3 has 13 amino acids. V was shortened by 7 bases and J by 3 bases, with 12 bases between the two germline ends. The variable domain in full, completed from reference TRBV11-3 and TRBJ2-5, reads EAGVVQSPRYKIIEKKQPVAFWCNPISGHNTLYWYLQNLGQGPELLIRYENEEAVDDSQLPKDRFSAERLKGVDSTLKIQPAELGDSAVYLCASMMGQEETQYFGPGTRLLVL.

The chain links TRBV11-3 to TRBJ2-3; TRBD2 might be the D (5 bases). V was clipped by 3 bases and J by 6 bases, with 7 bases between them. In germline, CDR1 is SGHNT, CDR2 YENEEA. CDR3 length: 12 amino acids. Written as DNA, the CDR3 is TGTGCCAGCAGCTTCCGGGGTGATACGCAGTATTTT. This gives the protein CASSFRGDTQYF.

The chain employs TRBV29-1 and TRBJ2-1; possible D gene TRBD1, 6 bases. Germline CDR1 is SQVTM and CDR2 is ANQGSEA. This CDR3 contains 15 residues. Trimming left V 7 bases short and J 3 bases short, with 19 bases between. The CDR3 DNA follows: TGCAGCGCCGCCGGCCTGGGGGCGGACTACAATGAGCAGTTCTTC. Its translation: CSAAGLGADYNEQFF.

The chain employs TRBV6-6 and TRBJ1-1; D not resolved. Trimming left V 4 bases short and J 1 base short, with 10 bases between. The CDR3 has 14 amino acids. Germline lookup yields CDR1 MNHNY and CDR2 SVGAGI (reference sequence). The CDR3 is CASSSRSSNTEAFF. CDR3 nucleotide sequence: TGTGCCAGCAGTTCCAGATCTTCGAACACTGAAGCTTTCTTT.